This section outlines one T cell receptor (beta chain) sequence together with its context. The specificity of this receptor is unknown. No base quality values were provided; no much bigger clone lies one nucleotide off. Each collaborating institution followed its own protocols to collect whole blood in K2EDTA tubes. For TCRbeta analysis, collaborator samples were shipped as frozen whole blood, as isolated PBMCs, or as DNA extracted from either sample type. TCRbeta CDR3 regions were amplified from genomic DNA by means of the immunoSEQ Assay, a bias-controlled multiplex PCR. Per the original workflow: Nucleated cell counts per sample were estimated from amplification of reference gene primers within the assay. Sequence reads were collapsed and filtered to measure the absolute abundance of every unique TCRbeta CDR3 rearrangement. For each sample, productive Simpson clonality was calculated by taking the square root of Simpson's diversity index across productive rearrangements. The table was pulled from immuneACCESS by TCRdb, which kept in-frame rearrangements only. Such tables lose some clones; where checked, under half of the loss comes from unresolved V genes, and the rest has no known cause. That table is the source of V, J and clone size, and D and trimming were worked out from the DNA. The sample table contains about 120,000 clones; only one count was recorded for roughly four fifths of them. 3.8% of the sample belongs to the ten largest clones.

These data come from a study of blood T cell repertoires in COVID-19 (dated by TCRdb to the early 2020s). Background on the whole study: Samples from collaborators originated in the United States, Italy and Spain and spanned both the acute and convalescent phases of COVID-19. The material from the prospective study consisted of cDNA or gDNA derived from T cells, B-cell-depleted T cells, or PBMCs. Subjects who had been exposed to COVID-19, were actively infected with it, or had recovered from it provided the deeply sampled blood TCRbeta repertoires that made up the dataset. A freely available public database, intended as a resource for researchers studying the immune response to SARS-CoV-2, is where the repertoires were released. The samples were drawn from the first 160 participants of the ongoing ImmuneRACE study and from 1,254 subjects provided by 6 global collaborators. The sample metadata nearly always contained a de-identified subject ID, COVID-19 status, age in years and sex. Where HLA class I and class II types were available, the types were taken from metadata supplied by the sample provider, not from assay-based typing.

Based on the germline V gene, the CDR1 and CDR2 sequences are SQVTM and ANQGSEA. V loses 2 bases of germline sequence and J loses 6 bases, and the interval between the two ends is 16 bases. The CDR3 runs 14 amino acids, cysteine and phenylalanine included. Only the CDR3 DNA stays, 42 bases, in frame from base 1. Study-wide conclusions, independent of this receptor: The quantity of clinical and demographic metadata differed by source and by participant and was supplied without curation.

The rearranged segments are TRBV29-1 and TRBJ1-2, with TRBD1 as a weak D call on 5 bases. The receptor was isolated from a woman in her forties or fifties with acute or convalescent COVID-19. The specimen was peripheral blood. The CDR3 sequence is CSVEPVGGRNGYTF. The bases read TGCAGCGTTGAACCGGTGGGGGGTCGCAATGGCTACACCTTC.